The rows below give T cell receptor beta chains drawn from one sample of a study of memory CD8 T cells in hepatitis C reinfection. Profiled with immunoSEQ multiplex PCR; TCRdb holds only in-frame clones, not every one. The sample lists 35,000 to 50,000 clones; roughly 90% were seen once. Sequences were obtained from naive CD8+ T cells sorted from blood. Every receptor here comes from a man in his late teens or twenties with hepatitis C virus infection. CDR3s include the opening cysteine and the closing phenylalanine or tryptophan.

V	J	CDR3
TRBV27	TRBJ2-2	CASSWASDTGELFF
TRBV7-9	TRBJ1-4	CASSLNEKLFF
TRBV10-1	TRBJ2-1	CASSRSESSYNEQFF
TRBV7-9	TRBJ2-7	CASSLMGRGPGEYEQYF
TRBV28	TRBJ2-5	CASRPGGGQETQYF
TRBV15	TRBJ2-1	CATSRDSGSHEQFF
TRBV7-6	TRBJ2-2	CASSLNWGVTGELFF
TRBV6-5	TRBJ2-7	CASSLRLSYEQYF
TRBV27	TRBJ2-5	CASGHPGQETQYF
TRBV27	TRBJ1-1	CASSLLGQVPIF
TRBV19	TRBJ1-6	CASSLDRGNHSPLHF
TRBV11-2	TRBJ2-2	CASSLLPAGGNTGELFF
TRBV7-2	TRBJ2-3	CASSPRGLAGGHYLDTQYF
TRBV4-1	TRBJ1-1	CASSQDAGYYSEAFF
TRBV4-1	TRBJ2-3	CASSPLDRSIADTQYF
TRBV7-2	TRBJ2-5	CASSHYLWTGGRETQYF
TRBV11-2	.	CASSAMTGVYEQYF
TRBV4-3	TRBJ2-1	CASSQDKRGHNEQFF
TRBV27	TRBJ2-2	CASSLGAGEPGELFF
TRBV7-9	TRBJ2-1	CASSPVAGGPRFLFF
TRBV18	TRBJ1-2	CASSPLSDSAYGYTF